This TCR beta chain was captured in a study of human thymus T cells. Study-wide findings and caveats: Usage of V and J genes appeared biased in thymic and blood repertoires. As related research reported, thymic repertoires overlapped highly among unrelated individuals.

A word on this clone: Its antigen is not known.

Resections from corrective heart surgery supplied the thymus tissue. Infants, healthy and Finnish, who were having corrective surgery for congenital heart defects served as donors. CDR3 length equals 11 residues. Germline V gene sequence: CDR1 MNHEY, CDR2 SVGAGI. Trimming removed 5 bases from V and 10 bases from J, with 6 bases in between. Clones were read by immunoSEQ multiplex PCR, and TCRdb kept only the in-frame ones, dropping some. The repertoire includes about 130,000 clones, around 94% of them detected once, and around 0.025% sits in the top ten. J is TRBJ1-6 and V is TRBV6-5; D remains ambiguous. This TCR came from a boy under two years old with a congenital heart defect but otherwise immunologically healthy. Sequenced material: thymus tissue. The DNA of the CDR3 is TGTGCCAGCAGTAACGGGTCACCCCTCCACTTT. Amino acids: CASSNGSPLHF.